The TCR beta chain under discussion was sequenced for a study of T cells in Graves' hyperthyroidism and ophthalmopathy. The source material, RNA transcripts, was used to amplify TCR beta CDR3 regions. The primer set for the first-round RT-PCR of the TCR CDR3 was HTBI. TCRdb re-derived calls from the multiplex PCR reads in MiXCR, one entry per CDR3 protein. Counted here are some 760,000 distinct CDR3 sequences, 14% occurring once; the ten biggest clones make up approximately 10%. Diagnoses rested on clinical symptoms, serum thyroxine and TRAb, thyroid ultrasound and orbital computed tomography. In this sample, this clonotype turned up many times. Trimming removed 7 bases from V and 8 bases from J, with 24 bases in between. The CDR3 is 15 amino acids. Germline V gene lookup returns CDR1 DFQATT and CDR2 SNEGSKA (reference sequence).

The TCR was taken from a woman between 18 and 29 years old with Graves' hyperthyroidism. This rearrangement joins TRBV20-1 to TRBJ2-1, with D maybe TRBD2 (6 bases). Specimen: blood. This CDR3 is CSGSAWGSGFDEQFF. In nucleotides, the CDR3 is TGCAGTGGATCAGCATGGGGGAGCGGGTTCGATGAGCAGTTCTTC.